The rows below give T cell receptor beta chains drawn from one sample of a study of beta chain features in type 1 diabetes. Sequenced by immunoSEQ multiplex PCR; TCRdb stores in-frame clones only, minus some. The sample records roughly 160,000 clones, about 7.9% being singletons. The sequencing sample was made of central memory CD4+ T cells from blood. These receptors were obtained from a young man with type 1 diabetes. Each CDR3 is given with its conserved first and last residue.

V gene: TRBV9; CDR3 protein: CASSVAPLAGQETQYF
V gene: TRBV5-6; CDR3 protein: CASSPRDRATDTQYF
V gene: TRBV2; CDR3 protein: CASSDGPGRGYTF
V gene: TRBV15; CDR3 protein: CATSRGSRLLANYGYTF
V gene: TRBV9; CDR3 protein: CASSRLGTGELFF
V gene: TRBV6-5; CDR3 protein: CASSYSAGVAQTQYF
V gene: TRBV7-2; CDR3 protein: CASSLDWSSYEQYF
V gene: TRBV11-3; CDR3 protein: CASSFGQGRAFF
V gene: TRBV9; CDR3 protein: CASSVGRNTEAFF
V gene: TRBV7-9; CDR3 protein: CASSHDRGYQETQYF
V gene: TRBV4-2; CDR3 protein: CASSQGQGGHEQFF
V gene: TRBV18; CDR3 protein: CASSPGQGGAGNQPQHF
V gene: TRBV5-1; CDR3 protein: CASSGGQGALGYTF
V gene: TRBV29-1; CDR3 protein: CSGTGQVNTEAFF
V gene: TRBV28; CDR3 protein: CASSSRGQVYGYTF
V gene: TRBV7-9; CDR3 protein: CASSDRTSGSGNEQFF
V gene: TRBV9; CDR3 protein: CASSVTDRGPSPLHF
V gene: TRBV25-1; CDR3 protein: CASSEWADREGTQYF
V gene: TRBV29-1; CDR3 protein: CSVGNPGVAYEQYF
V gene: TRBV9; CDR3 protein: CASSVGDRAYEQYF
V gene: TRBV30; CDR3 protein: CASGLAAYNEQFF
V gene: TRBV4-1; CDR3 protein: CASSQEQGYNSPLHF
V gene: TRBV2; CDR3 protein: CASSEAGVRSDTQYF
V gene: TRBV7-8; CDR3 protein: CASSLELGGYEQYF
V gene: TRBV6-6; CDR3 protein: CASSYSPREPQETQYF
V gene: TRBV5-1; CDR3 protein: CASSFSTLSYEQYF
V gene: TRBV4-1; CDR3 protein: CASRPTGTSYNEQFF
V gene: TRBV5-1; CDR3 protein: CASSPGGVNEQFF
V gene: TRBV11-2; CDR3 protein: CASSLDWVSGGAYEQYF
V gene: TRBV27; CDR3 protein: CASSSWVRASGGRPYEQYF
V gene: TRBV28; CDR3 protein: CASSLPGLAVYNEQFF
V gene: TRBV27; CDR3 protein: CASSSDRGGNSPLHF
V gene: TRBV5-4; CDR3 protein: CASSFATGQREQYF
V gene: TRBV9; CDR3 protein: CASSSGTGGSYEQYF
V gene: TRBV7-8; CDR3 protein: CASSLAETSLNEQFF
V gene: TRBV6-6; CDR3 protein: CASSPTGGPPDTQYF
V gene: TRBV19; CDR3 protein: CASRSGQRDQPQHF
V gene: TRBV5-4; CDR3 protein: CASRTGTGGKGGYTF
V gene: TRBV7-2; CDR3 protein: CASSSTGGDTQYF
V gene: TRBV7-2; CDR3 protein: CASSLGQGDTQYF
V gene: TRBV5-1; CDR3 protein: CASSLLAGGTGELFF
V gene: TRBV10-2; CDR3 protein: CASGWAGGNEQFF
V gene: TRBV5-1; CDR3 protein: CASSSNGQGEEKLFF
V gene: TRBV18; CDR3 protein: CASSNFGSRETQYF
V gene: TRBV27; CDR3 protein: CASSRGTGAYEQYF
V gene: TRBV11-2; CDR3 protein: CASSQTGAGDEQYF
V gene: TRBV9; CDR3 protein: CASSVGQGSGYGYTF
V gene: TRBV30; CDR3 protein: CAWSLQGAGDTQYF
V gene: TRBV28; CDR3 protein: CASSLSGRGYNEQFF
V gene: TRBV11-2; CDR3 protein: CASSTGTGGDPYEQYF
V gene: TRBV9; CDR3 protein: CASSAADTGELFF
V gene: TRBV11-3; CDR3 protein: CASSSITGELFF
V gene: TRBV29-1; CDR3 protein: CSVLPGGLDTEAFF
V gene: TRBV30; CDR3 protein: CAWKGIWEENPEAFF
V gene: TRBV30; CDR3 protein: CAWSVPPRGYTF
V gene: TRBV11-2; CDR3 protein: CASSLALWGDLDSPLHF
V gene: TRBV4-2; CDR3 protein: CASSQERQGGYGYTF
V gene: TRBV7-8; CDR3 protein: CASSRTSGGNEQFF
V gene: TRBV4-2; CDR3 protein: CASSPDQGTQYF